The 5 T cell receptor beta chains in this list originate from one sample, sequenced in a study of regulatory T cells in long-lasting Graves disease (dated by TCRdb to about 2021). The time point label of this sample denotes: persistent/refractory GD, antithyroid drugs over 5 years with positive TRAb. For both TCR sequencing and RNA sequencing, RNA was extracted from PBMCs using TRIzol. Library preparation was by multiplex PCR. The run used an Illumina HiSeq 4000. TCR beta libraries were built with iRepertoire HTBI primers and Arm-PCR amplification of CDR3 regions. The raw public reads went through TCRdb reprocessing: fastp at Q25, MiXCR clone calling, in-frame beta chains kept. Entries are consolidated by CDR3 protein sequence, retaining the most common genes and DNA. For this sample the table gives approximately 470,000 distinct CDR3 sequences, of which less than 25% were detected only once. The leading ten clones occupy 6.5% to 10% of the sample.

Sample: peripheral blood mononuclear cells (PBMCs), taken when the disease was refractory, from a patient treated with antithyroid drugs. The receptors derive from a female donor with Graves disease.

This clonotype showed up just a few times. The chain couples TRBV18 to TRBJ2-7; 9 nucleotides line up with TRBD2. Unmatched junction bases numbered 6, after V lost 1 base and J lost 5 bases. CDR3 length equals 15 residues. The germline gives CDR1 KGHSH, CDR2 LQKENI. CDR3 DNA sequence: TGTGCCAGCTCACCACTCGCGGGAGGGCCTCACGAGCAGTACTTC. It codes for CASSPLAGGPHEQYF.

This sequence joins TRBV7-9 and TRBJ2-3; D is possibly TRBD2 (5 bases). The CDR3 loop spans 15 amino acids. The germline V gene encodes CDR1 SEHNR and CDR2 FQNEAQ (reference sequence). The V and J ends lost 5 bases and 2 bases respectively, with 14 bases between them. Written as DNA, the CDR3 is TGTGCCAGCAGCCCCCGGGGAAGATCCACAGATACGCAGTATTTT. Translation gives CASSPRGRSTDTQYF.

The chain couples TRBV30 to TRBJ2-2; no firm D call. V lost 7 bases, J lost 5 bases, and 14 bases lay in between. The germline V gene encodes CDR1 GTSNPN and CDR2 SVGIG (reference sequence). The CDR3 is 13 amino acids. The CDR3: CAYGPMGTGELFF. CDR3 sequence (DNA): TGTGCCTACGGCCCAATGGGGACCGGGGAGCTGTTTTTT.

The chain has TRBV4-1 and TRBJ2-5; D uncertain. The germline V gene has CDR1 MGHRA and CDR2 YSYEKL. The CDR3 is 14 amino acids. V was trimmed by 0 bases and J by 1 base, leaving 6 bases between them. CDR3 coding DNA: TGCGCCAGCAGCCAAGATCCCTCCCAAGAGACCCAGTACTTC. It yields the protein CASSQDPSQETQYF.

The gene calls are TRBV4-3 and TRBJ1-2; D gene unclear. The V gene lost 1 base and the J gene lost 6 bases, with 12 bases spanning the gap. Germline values: CDR1 LGHNA, CDR2 YSLEER. The length of the CDR3 is 14 residues. CDR3 amino acids: CASSQGGRRDGYTF. The CDR3 DNA follows: TGCGCCAGCAGCCAAGGTGGGCGGCGAGATGGCTACACCTTC.